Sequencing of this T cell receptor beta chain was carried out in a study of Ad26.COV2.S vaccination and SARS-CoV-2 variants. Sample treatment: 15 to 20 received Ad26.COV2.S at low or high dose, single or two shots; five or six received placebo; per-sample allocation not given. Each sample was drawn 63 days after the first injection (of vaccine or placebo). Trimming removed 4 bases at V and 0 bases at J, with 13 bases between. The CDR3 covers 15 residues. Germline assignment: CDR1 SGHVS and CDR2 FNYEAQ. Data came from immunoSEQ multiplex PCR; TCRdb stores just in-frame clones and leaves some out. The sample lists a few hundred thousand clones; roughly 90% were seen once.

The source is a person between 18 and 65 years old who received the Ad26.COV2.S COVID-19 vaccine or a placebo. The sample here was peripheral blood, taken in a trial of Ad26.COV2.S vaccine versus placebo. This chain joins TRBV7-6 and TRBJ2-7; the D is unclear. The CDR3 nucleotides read TGTGCCAGCAGCTCAACCGTTTTGAGCTCCTACGAGCAGTACTTC. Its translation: CASSSTVLSSYEQYF.